Presented here are 23 T cell receptor beta chains from one specimen sequenced in a study of OX40 agonist ivuxolimab in advanced cancers. Method: immunoSEQ multiplex PCR; TCRdb's copy keeps in-frame clones and lacks some. The data hold tens of thousands of clones, with 89% observed a single time. Sequenced here: CD4+ or CD8+ T cells sorted from blood, sampled in a trial of the OX40 agonist ivuxolimab. These receptors were collected from an adult with an advanced solid tumor such as melanoma, head and neck, liver or kidney cancer.

J is TRBJ2-2 and V is TRBV9, with TRBD2 matching 7 bases. CDR1 is SGDLS, CDR2 YYNGEE, per germline. J lost 5 bases, V lost 6 bases, and 7 bases had no gene match. The CDR3 covers 14 residues. CDR3: CASTGLVGTGELFF. CDR3 coding DNA: TGTGCCAGCACCGGACTAGTGGGGACCGGGGAGCTGTTTTTT. Variable domain in full (rest from reference TRBV9 and TRBJ2-2): DSGVTQTPKHLITATGQRVTLRCSPRSGDLSVYWYQQSLDQGLQFLIQYYNGEERAKGNILERFSAQQFPDLHSELNLSSLELGDSALYFCASTGLVGTGELFFGEGSRLTVL.

The rearrangement joins TRBV5-1 to TRBJ2-5; maybe TRBD2 (6 bases). The CDR3 length is 14 residues. CDR1 is SGHRS and CDR2 is YFSETQ in the germline V gene. V was shortened by 0 bases and J by 1 base, with 7 bases between the two germline ends. CDR3: CASSLVGGQETQYF. CDR3 DNA: TGCGCCAGCAGCTTGGTGGGGGGCCAAGAGACCCAGTACTTC. Supplemented by reference TRBV5-1 and TRBJ2-5, the full variable domain reads KAGVTQTPRYLIKTRGQQVTLSCSPISGHRSVSWYQQTPGQGLQFLFEYFSETQRNKGNFPGRFSGRQFSNSRSEMNVSTLELGDSALYLCASSLVGGQETQYFGPGTRLLVL.

The gene calls are TRBV9 and TRBJ2-3; no reliable D call. This CDR3 comprises 13 residues. Germline V gives CDR1 SGDLS, CDR2 YYNGEE. V gave up 4 bases and J gave up 6 bases, with 12 bases separating them. CDR3 loop: CASSPLLGDTQYF. The CDR3 bases are TGTGCCAGCAGCCCCTTGTTAGGGGATACGCAGTATTTT.

The chain recombines TRBV19 with TRBJ2-7, with D perhaps TRBD2 (6 bases). CDR1 and CDR2 from the germline V gene are LNHDA and SQIVND (reference sequence). Trimming removed 4 bases from V and 7 bases from J, with 20 bases in between. The length of the CDR3 is 15 residues. Here the CDR3 reads CASSTSSGTKREQYF. The CDR3 nucleotides are TGTGCCAGTAGTACAAGTAGCGGAACAAAACGGGAGCAGTACTTC.

The count of this clone is one. J is TRBJ2-1 and V is TRBV5-4; no clear D. Trimming removed 1 base at V and 2 bases at J, with 13 bases between. CDR3 length: 16 amino acids. Looked up from germline, CDR1 is SGHNT and CDR2 is YYREEE (reference sequence). The CDR3 loop is CASSLSLGLAYNEQFF. In DNA form, the CDR3 reads TGTGCCAGCAGCTTGAGTCTAGGGCTCGCCTACAATGAGCAGTTCTTC.

V is TRBV29-1 and J is TRBJ2-7; the D gene could be TRBD1 or TRBD2 (5 bases each). Germline assignment: CDR1 SQVTM and CDR2 ANQGSEA. CDR3 length: 14 amino acids. Trimming stripped 3 bases from V and 3 bases from J, with 15 bases between. In DNA form, the CDR3 reads TGCAGCGTTGAGGACGGGGACGGACTCTACGAGCAGTACTTC. Translating gives CSVEDGDGLYEQYF.

This chain connects TRBV7-6 to TRBJ1-4, with D perhaps TRBD1 (5 bases). The ends were cut back, 7 bases at V and 4 bases at J, with 16 bases in the middle. The CDR3 loop spans 15 amino acids. Germline CDR1 reads SGHVS; CDR2 reads FNYEAQ. In DNA form, the CDR3 reads TGTGCCAGCACCTCACGGGGACTAGATAATGAAAAACTGTTTTTT. It codes for CASTSRGLDNEKLFF.

J is TRBJ1-2 and V is TRBV13, with no clear D. Germline-derived CDR1 and CDR2 are PRHDT and FYEKMQ (reference sequence). V dropped 2 bases and J dropped 0 bases, with 4 bases sitting between them. The length of the CDR3 is 13 residues. CDR3 DNA sequence: TGTGCCAGCAGCTTAACTTCTAACTATGGCTACACCTTC. Protein: CASSLTSNYGYTF.

The V gene is TRBV5-5, the J gene TRBJ2-5; tentative D call: TRBD1 (6 bases). The CDR3 totals 14 residues. The V end was cut by 7 bases, the J end by 1 base, with 14 bases between. Germline loops: CDR1 SGHKS, CDR2 YYEKEE (reference sequence). CDR3 protein: CASGDRDTQETQYF. The CDR3 coding sequence is TGTGCCAGCGGGGACCGGGACACCCAAGAGACCCAGTACTTC.

This clone occurred a few times. Additional DNA sequences in this sample encode the identical CDR3. The chain is built from TRBV5-1 and TRBJ1-1; D unresolved. The CDR3 runs 13 residues. V was clipped by 0 bases and J by 1 base, with 4 bases between them. In germline, CDR1 is SGHRS, CDR2 YFSETQ. In nucleotides, the CDR3 is TGCGCCAGCAGCTTGGGGGGGAACACTGAAGCTTTCTTT. Protein product: CASSLGGNTEAFF.

V and J are TRBV2 and TRBJ1-2, with 8 bases lining up with TRBD1. Germline V gene lookup returns CDR1 SNHLY and CDR2 FYNNEI. This CDR3 spans 13 amino acids. Germline trimming cut 6 bases from V and 8 bases from J; bases unmatched to any gene: 8. CDR3 nucleotides: TGTGCCAGCAGCCGGGGACAGGATGGGGGCTACACCTTC. As protein: CASSRGQDGGYTF.

The CDR3 DNA is TGTGCCAGCAGCTTAGATGCACTTTGGGGGCGGCAAGAGACCCAGTACTTC. It yields the protein CASSLDALWGRQETQYF. V usage is TRBV11-2 and J usage is TRBJ2-5; D is perhaps TRBD1 (6 bases). Trimming took 0 bases from V and 2 from J, leaving 16 bases between them. CDR1 and CDR2 from the germline V gene are SGHAT and FQNNGV. The CDR3 runs 17 residues.

V usage is TRBV29-1 and J usage is TRBJ1-1, with 7 bases fitting TRBD1. With V trimmed by 7 bases and J by 5 bases, 13 bases remained unmatched. Germline V CDR1 and CDR2: SQVTM, ANQGSEA. The CDR3 length is 14 residues. The CDR3 nucleotides read TGCAGCGCCCCGAAGGGGGCCAGGGCTACTGAAGCTTTCTTT. This encodes CSAPKGARATEAFF.

This clone appeared a single time. The rearrangement links TRBV19 to TRBJ1-1; a possible D gene is TRBD1 (5 bases). Germline assignment: CDR1 LNHDA and CDR2 SQIVND (reference sequence). The CDR3 loop spans 13 amino acids. The germline V and J ends were trimmed by 11 bases and 1 base, with 14 bases remaining between them. In DNA form, the CDR3 reads TGTGCCGGGCGGGGGAGTAGGAACACTGAAGCTTTCTTT. Its protein product is CAGRGSRNTEAFF.

This chain uses TRBV28 with TRBJ2-1, with TRBD2 matching 7 bases. J was trimmed by 4 bases and V by 6 bases; bases with no gene match: 9. The germline gives CDR1 MDHEN, CDR2 SYDVKM. The CDR3 sequence is 15 residues long. CDR3 in amino acids: CASRSGTTIYNEQFF. The CDR3 DNA reads as TGTGCCAGCAGGTCCGGGACTACCATTTACAATGAGCAGTTCTTC.

This chain joins TRBV7-2 and TRBJ2-7, with 8 bases fitting TRBD2. This CDR3 is built from 15 residues. V was clipped by 2 bases and J by 3 bases; unmatched bases: 6. Germline CDR1 reads SGHTA; CDR2 reads FQGNSA. CDR3 protein: CASSLLGLGDYEQYF. The CDR3 nucleotides are TGTGCCAGCAGCTTACTGGGACTAGGGGACTACGAGCAGTACTTC.

This chain uses TRBV5-8 with TRBJ1-1, with D perhaps TRBD1 (5 bases). Germline V gives CDR1 SGHTS, CDR2 YDEGEE. CDR3 length: 13 amino acids. The V and J ends lost 3 bases and 3 bases respectively, with 9 bases between them. CDR3 amino acids: CASSWDRDTEAFF. In nucleotides, the CDR3 is TGTGCCAGCAGCTGGGACCGGGACACTGAAGCTTTCTTT.

The J gene is TRBJ2-6, the V gene TRBV27; no clear D. This CDR3 comprises 14 residues. Trimming shortened V by 3 bases and J by 1 base, and 4 bases separated the two germline ends. In germline, CDR1 is MNHEY, CDR2 SMNVEV (reference sequence). CDR3 in amino acids: CASSFLSGANVLTF. The CDR3 bases are TGTGCCAGCAGTTTTTTGTCTGGGGCCAACGTCCTGACTTTC.

V and J are TRBV7-8 and TRBJ2-1; D is perhaps TRBD1 (6 bases). The CDR3 length is 14 residues. Between the trimmed V and J ends, which lost 5 bases and 1 base, there was a span of 9 bases. In germline, CDR1 is SGHVS, CDR2 FQNEAQ. This CDR3 reads CASSTTGSYNEQFF. CDR3 nucleotide sequence: TGTGCCAGCAGCACCACAGGGTCCTACAATGAGCAGTTCTTC.

This chain links TRBV29-1 with TRBJ2-7; TRBD1 matches at 9 bases. V lost 2 bases and J lost 3; bases outside the gene matches: 2. This CDR3 is 13 amino acids long. In germline, CDR1 is SQVTM, CDR2 ANQGSEA. CDR3 sequence reads: CSVEPTGGYEQYF. Here the CDR3 DNA reads TGCAGCGTTGAACCGACAGGGGGCTACGAGCAGTACTTC.

In this sample, this clone turned up a few times. CDR3 DNA sequence: TGTGCCAGCAGCCCGCGACTAGCGAGGAACACCGGGGAGCTGTTTTTT. Its translation is CASSPRLARNTGELFF. The V call is TRBV11-3, the J call TRBJ2-2; TRBD2 matches 8 bases. Germline V CDR1 and CDR2: SGHNT, YENEEA. The junction had 6 bases not matched to a gene; V was cut back by 5 bases and J by 1 base. The CDR3 is 16 amino acids.

This chain links TRBV7-8 with TRBJ2-7; D possibly corresponds to TRBD2 (6 bases). The germline CDR1 and CDR2 sequences are SGHVS and FQNEAQ. The CDR3 runs 15 residues. V was pared by 0 bases and J by 2 bases, with 11 bases between. CDR3 sequence: CASSLAGLLAYEQYF. The CDR3 DNA reads as TGTGCCAGCAGCTTAGCGGGACTCCTAGCCTACGAGCAGTACTTC.

This sequence joins TRBV27 and TRBJ2-3, with D unresolved. The CDR3 runs to 15 residues. From germline, CDR1 is MNHEY and CDR2 SMNVEV (reference sequence). Trimming removed 4 bases from V and 0 bases from J, with 11 bases in between. The CDR3 region has the DNA TGTGCCAGCAGTTCGTACTCCCTGAGCACAGATACGCAGTATTTT. Translated: CASSSYSLSTDTQYF.